The next 16 T cell receptor beta chains were all read from a single sample in a study of cytomegalovirus exposure and HLA in healthy donors. Some clones are missing from TCRdb's copy, which holds only in-frame ones; the method was immunoSEQ multiplex PCR. The data hold roughly 150,000 clones, with approximately 96% observed a single time. The sample comprised PBMCs. These receptors were obtained from a woman aged 18 to 35 in good health and CMV-seronegative.

This sequence joins TRBV2 and TRBJ2-5; TRBD1 agrees at 7 bases. The CDR3 is 14 residues long. V trimming: 8 bases; J trimming: 1 base; junction bases outside the gene matches: 7. Germline values: CDR1 SNHLY, CDR2 FYNNEI. The CDR3 DNA reads TGTGCCAGCTATGGACAGGATGGCCAAGAGACCCAGTACTTC. It encodes CASYGQDGQETQYF.

The chain carries TRBV5-1 and TRBJ2-7, with TRBD2 matching over 7 bases. The CDR3 loop spans 14 amino acids. The V gene end was trimmed by 4 bases and the J gene end by 3 bases; junction bases not matched to a gene: 7. Germline CDR1 and CDR2: SGHRS and YFSETQ. CDR3 bases: TGCGCCAGCAGCCCCCGGGAGGAGTTCTACGAGCAGTACTTC. Translated: CASSPREEFYEQYF.

The chain employs TRBV5-1 and TRBJ2-7, with 9 positions matching TRBD1. The CDR3 is 14 residues long. Germline V lookup: CDR1 SGHRS, CDR2 YFSETQ. The V and J ends lost 1 base and 5 bases, in that order; junction bases with no gene match: 4. CDR3 residues: CASSLTTGGNEQYF. The CDR3 bases are TGCGCCAGCAGCTTGACCACAGGGGGCAACGAGCAGTACTTC.

This chain connects TRBV6-5 to TRBJ2-7; a weak D match, TRBD1 (6 bases). This CDR3 is built from 14 residues. CDR1 MNHEY and CDR2 SVGAGI come from the germline V gene. Trimming removed 5 bases at V and 0 bases at J, with 11 bases between. The CDR3 nucleotides read TGTGCCAGCAGTCTCCAGGGGAGCTCCTACGAGCAGTACTTC. As protein: CASSLQGSSYEQYF.

This clone was found once. The junction differs from germline at one of its ends, possibly a read error. The rearrangement joins TRBV4-1 to TRBJ1-1; D perhaps matches TRBD1 (5 bases). Germline CDR1 MGHRA, CDR2 YSYEKL. The CDR3 is 12 amino acids. CDR3 loop: CASSQVLGGRIF. The CDR3 coding sequence is TGCGCCAGCAGCCAAGTCTTGGGGGGTAGGATCTTT.

V is TRBV6-5 and J is TRBJ1-5; D is undetermined. The length of the CDR3 is 14 residues. The germline V and J ends were trimmed by 4 bases and 6 bases, with 13 bases remaining between them. Germline V gene lookup returns CDR1 MNHEY and CDR2 SVGAGI. The CDR3 loop is CASSLRATGQPQHF. DNA of the CDR3: TGTGCCAGCAGTTTACGCGCTACGGGTCAGCCCCAGCATTTT.

The chain combines TRBV5-1 with TRBJ2-1; D not certain. Germline V gene sequence: CDR1 SGHRS, CDR2 YFSETQ. The V and J ends lost 0 bases and 5 bases respectively, with 12 bases between them. The CDR3 covers 15 residues. CDR3 in DNA: TGCGCCAGCAGCTTGGAGGCTAGGCAAAACAATGAGCAGTTCTTC. Protein: CASSLEARQNNEQFF.

V usage is TRBV4-1 and J usage is TRBJ2-7, with 10 bases fitting TRBD2. Germline trimming cut 4 bases from V and 0 bases from J; bases unmatched to any gene: 9. The CDR3 extends over 17 amino acids. Looked up from germline, CDR1 is MGHRA and CDR2 is YSYEKL. As DNA, the CDR3 is TGCGCCAGCAGCCCCACAGCGGGGGGGAGAATCTCCTACGAGCAGTACTTC. Translating gives CASSPTAGGRISYEQYF.

Here the CDR3 DNA reads TGTGCCAGCAGCTACCGGGGGGGCGGGTCCTACAATGAGCAGTTCTTC. Translated: CASSYRGGGSYNEQFF. V gene TRBV7-2 combines with J gene TRBJ2-1; 8 bases fit TRBD2. V trimming: 4 bases; J trimming: 1 base; junction bases outside the gene matches: 6. Germline CDR1 SGHTA, CDR2 FQGNSA. The CDR3 contains 16 residues.

The gene calls are TRBV19 and TRBJ1-5; D is possibly TRBD1 (6 bases). Germline V gene sequence: CDR1 LNHDA, CDR2 SQIVND (reference sequence). Deletions cut 9 bases from V and 0 bases from J, with 12 bases between. The CDR3 consists of 14 residues. The CDR3 is CASAGAPSNQPQHF. The CDR3 region has the DNA TGTGCCAGCGCAGGGGCTCCTAGCAATCAGCCCCAGCATTTT.

V usage is TRBV27 and J usage is TRBJ2-1, with D perhaps TRBD1 (5 bases). CDR3 length: 15 amino acids. Germline-derived CDR1 and CDR2 are MNHEY and SMNVEV (reference sequence). Trimming shortened V by 3 bases and J by 12 bases, and 21 bases separated the two germline ends. DNA of the CDR3: TGTGCCAGCAGTTTTTGGTCAGGGCAGAGCTACGCGCAGTTCTTC. Its protein product is CASSFWSGQSYAQFF.

The rearrangement links TRBV7-2 to TRBJ1-3; D not resolved. V was pared by 4 bases and J by 1 base, with 8 bases between. The CDR3 is made up of 14 amino acids. Germline assignment: CDR1 SGHTA and CDR2 FQGNSA. The CDR3 region is CASSSLRSGNTIYF. CDR3 DNA sequence: TGTGCCAGCAGCTCCCTGAGATCTGGAAACACCATATATTTT.

J is TRBJ1-5 and V is TRBV5-6, with D perhaps matching TRBD1 (5 bases). There are 16 residues in the CDR3. V dropped 2 bases and J dropped 3 bases, with 15 bases sitting between them. Germline V gives CDR1 SGHDT, CDR2 YYEEEE. This CDR3 is CASSLTQGRFNQPQHF. The CDR3 DNA sequence: TGTGCCAGCAGCTTAACCCAGGGTAGGTTCAATCAGCCCCAGCATTTT.

The genes are TRBV30 and TRBJ2-7, with TRBD1 as a possible D gene (6 bases). V lost 2 bases and J lost 7, with 18 bases in between. The CDR3 consists of 14 residues. The germline V gene has CDR1 GTSNPN and CDR2 SVGIG (reference sequence). Here the CDR3 reads CAWSSDRLYREQYF. DNA of the CDR3: TGTGCCTGGAGTTCAGACAGGTTGTATCGGGAGCAGTACTTC.

The rearrangement joins TRBV4-1 to TRBJ1-3, with 10 bases matching TRBD1. Germline-derived CDR1 and CDR2 are MGHRA and YSYEKL. This CDR3 spans 13 amino acids. After removal of 10 bases from V and 3 bases from J, the junction contained 3 bases not matched to a gene. As DNA, the CDR3 is TGCGCCACAGGGACAGGGGTTGGAAACACCATATATTTT. Translating it yields CATGTGVGNTIYF.

The chain links TRBV9 to TRBJ2-5; TRBD1 agrees at 10 bases. CDR1 is SGDLS, CDR2 YYNGEE, per germline. The CDR3 is made up of 14 amino acids. Trimming at V came to 3 bases and at J to 3 bases, leaving 2 bases not matched to a gene. This CDR3 is CASSAGTGEETQYF. CDR3 nucleotide sequence: TGTGCCAGCAGCGCCGGGACAGGGGAAGAGACCCAGTACTTC.